This TCR beta chain was documented in a study of blood T cells in healthy people across ages (dated by TCRdb to the mid-2010s). Study-wide context: Template switching captured roughly one uniquely barcoded TCR beta cDNA molecule per two T cells in model experiments. Four age groups were formed from the donors: young (average approximately 17 years), middle-aged (around 41), aged (about 62) and long-lived (roughly 88). To track age-related changes in TCR beta repertoire diversity, the study relied on deep sequencing normalized with unique cDNA molecular identifiers. To avoid experimental bias, donors of different ages were distributed randomly across sequencing lanes. Using the same blood draw, the study looked at two additional independent replicas of 1 million unique cDNA reads for two donors, one aged 18 to 30 and the other aged 80 or older.

The method was 5' RACE. Sequencing took place on an Illumina HiSeq 2500. A second PCR of about 6 to 11 cycles was run with a J-beta primer mix and a sample-barcoded 5' primer. Each TCR beta cDNA molecule received a unique molecular identifier from a template-switch 5' adaptor carrying 12 random nucleotides. At least 2.5 million CDR3-containing paired-end reads were obtained from each sample. First-strand cDNA was synthesized from all RNA with the Mint cDNA synthesis kit, primed by a TRBC-specific oligonucleotide. All cDNA was treated with uracil-DNA glycosylase and then went through a first 18-cycle PCR with the universal primers M1SS and BC2_uni_R. Regarding the original processing steps: Each sample was normalized by randomly selecting 1 million high-quality reads, each carrying a distinct molecular identifier. Reads with shared molecular identifiers were discarded instead of being binned into consensus sequences. MiTCR, set to a Q25 quality threshold and the strictest error-elimination algorithm, was used for CDR3 identification, clonotype clustering and error correction. A nonparametric unseen species model using Euler transformation provided a lower-bound estimate of total TCR beta diversity. TCRdb reanalyzed the raw reads on its own, using fastp at Q25 for trimming and MiXCR for clone calling, and kept in-frame beta chains. Identical CDR3 proteins give one entry, which carries the most common genes and DNA. Clone size and V and J calls follow TCRdb, not the original study. Within this sample are some 1.5 million distinct CDR3 sequences, with under 30% of them counted one time only. Jointly, the top ten make up less than 9.5% of the sample.

This clonotype was seen many times. Its antigen remains undetermined. No much larger clonotype is one base removed from it; base qualities were not supplied. Results the study describes overall, beyond this receptor: Conclusive comparison of naive and antigen-experienced compartments was prevented by the profiling of bulk unsorted PBMCs. Compared with the aged group, the long-lived group had more naive CD4+ T cells, fewer expanded clones and increased TCR diversity, a pattern suggesting age selection. Because the CMV infection status of the donors was unknown, age-related changes in expanded clonotypes may potentially have been confounded. Observed TCR beta diversity per million T cells fell roughly linearly with age, and a significant reduction was already apparent by age around 40. Observed TCR beta diversity correlated strongly with the percentage of naive T cells measured by flow cytometry. Total diversity estimates from one million sequenced T cells were considered lower bounds and underestimates.

The roughly 38 donors, aged 6 to 90 years, were systemically healthy Caucasian individuals from Russia. Approximately 9.7 milliliters of peripheral blood were drawn from each donor into EDTA-treated Vacutainer tubes. PBMCs were isolated by Ficoll-Paque density-gradient centrifugation, with at least 7 million obtained per sample. Total RNA was extracted from PBMCs with Trizol reagent, with at least 5 micrograms obtained per sample. For every donor, flow cytometry on a PBMC aliquot measured the percentage of naive CD45RAhigh/CD27high T cells. Looking up the germline V gene yields CDR1 SGHRS and CDR2 YFSETQ. V loses 4 bases at its end and J loses 8 bases; junction bases beyond the gene matches: 11. Taken from cysteine to phenylalanine, the CDR3 has 16 residues. Left in the record is the CDR3 DNA by itself, 48 bases read in frame from the first base.

Input material: blood. The V gene is TRBV5-1 and the J gene is TRBJ2-1, with 11 bases matching TRBD2. The sequence was obtained from a woman under 40 in good health. The nucleotides are TGCGCCAGCAGCAACGGGACTAGCGGCCATCGCTATGAGCAGTTCTTC. It specifies CASSNGTSGHRYEQFF.